Detailed here is one TCR beta chain. Stated time point: pretreatment peripheral blood. Synthetic TCR analog templates were added to each PCR reaction. Some clones are missing from TCRdb's copy, which holds only in-frame ones; the method was immunoSEQ multiplex PCR. The sample shows about 81,000 clones, about 82% of them seen only once. The sample originates from a study of PD-L1 blockade in urothelial cancer. Study as a whole: Prior chemotherapy ranged from 0 to 3 regimens per patient. The researchers analyzed blood 3 weeks (second dose) and 6 weeks after treatment start. Across blood samples, T cells had a median count of 141,255.

V lost 3 bases to trimming and J lost 8 bases, with 10 bases between them. The CDR3 contains 12 residues. Germline V gene lookup returns CDR1 MNHNY and CDR2 SVGAGI (reference sequence). The input for sequencing was PBMCs, taken around atezolizumab (anti-PD-L1) treatment. J is TRBJ1-2 and V is TRBV6-6; D might be TRBD1 (5 bases). This TCR was recovered from a man aged 40-50 years with urothelial cancer. The CDR3 DNA reads as TGTGCCAGCAGTTATAAGGAGGGGGGCTACACCTTC. This gives the protein CASSYKEGGYTF.